This TCR beta chain derives from a study of T cells expressing NK-cell markers. Germline V lookup: CDR1 SGHNT, CDR2 YENEEA. This CDR3 comprises 12 residues. TCRdb reprocessed the 5' RACE reads; each CDR3 protein has one entry and no DNA is given. With 120,000 to 150,000 distinct CDR3 sequences in the sample, the ten largest clones hold approximately 12%. This rearrangement joins TRBV11-3 to TRBJ2-1; TCRdb lists TRBD1, though no DNA is available to test this call. The clonotype originates from a man between 18 and 35 years old in good health. Source material: blood T cells: a sorted CD56 or NKG2C T cell subset, CD4+ or CD8+ T cells, or bulk PBMC T cells (not recorded which). CDR3 region: CASSLGTGPQFF.